This T cell receptor beta chain was sequenced during a study of STAT5B mutations in CD4+ large granular lymphocyte leukemia. Study context: The CDR3 'QG' motif was associated with a particular HLA allele among healthy donors.

Sequencing used immunoSEQ multiplex PCR; TCRdb keeps in-frame clones, though not all of them. Of more than 30,000 clones listed, approximately 91% are singletons. The V end was cut by 7 bases, the J end by 3 bases, with 12 bases between. CDR3 length: 13 amino acids. Germline V gene sequence: CDR1 MNHNS, CDR2 SASEGT. The receptor was derived from a human donor in good health. The V gene is TRBV6-1, the J gene TRBJ1-1, with a weak D call TRBD1 (5 bases). Source material: CD4+ T cells from blood buffy coats. The CDR3: CASNGRVDTEAFF. CDR3 in DNA: TGTGCCAGCAATGGCAGGGTGGACACTGAAGCTTTCTTT.